This T cell receptor (beta chain) was found in a study of T-cell reconstitution after alpha-beta-depleted transplantation in children. Study-level results: Several hundred expanded graft clones reportedly gave rise to the alpha-beta T cells present about two months after transplant. Newly produced T cells mostly provided counts and TCRbeta diversity after one year, as hyperexpanded clones declined. After transplant, high TCRbeta diversity at day 60 in some patients arose from surviving recipient T cells and thymic progenitors.

Using unique molecular identifiers, the investigators prepared the TCRbeta library. TCRdb re-derived calls from the PCR reads in MiXCR, one entry per CDR3 protein. The repertoire includes about 150,000 distinct CDR3 sequences, 8.5% to 14% of them detected once, and over 10% sits in the top ten. This clonotype was counted at least ten times. Its antigen is still unknown. Trimming shortened V by 2 bases and J by 3 bases, and 19 bases separated the two germline ends. The length of the CDR3 is 17 residues. Germline CDR1 SEHNR, CDR2 FQNEAQ (reference sequence). The chain is built from TRBV7-9 and TRBJ1-2; D remains ambiguous. The origin of this receptor is a boy aged 2 to 10 with acute myeloid leukemia, due to receive a stem cell transplant. Source: PBMCs, taken before TCRalphabeta/CD19-depleted stem cell transplant. CDR3 amino acids: CASSLSRRKGIDYGYTF. CDR3 nucleotide sequence: TGTGCCAGCAGCTTATCTAGGAGGAAAGGTATAGACTATGGCTACACCTTC.